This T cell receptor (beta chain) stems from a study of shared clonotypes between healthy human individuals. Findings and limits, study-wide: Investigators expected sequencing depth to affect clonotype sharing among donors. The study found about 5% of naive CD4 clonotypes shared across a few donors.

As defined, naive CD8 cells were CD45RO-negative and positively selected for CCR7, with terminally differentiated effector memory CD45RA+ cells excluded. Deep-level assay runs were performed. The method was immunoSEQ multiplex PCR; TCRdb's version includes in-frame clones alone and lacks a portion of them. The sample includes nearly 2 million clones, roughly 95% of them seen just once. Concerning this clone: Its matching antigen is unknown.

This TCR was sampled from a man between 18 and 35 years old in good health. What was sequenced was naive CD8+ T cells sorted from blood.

The CDR3 DNA is TGTGCCAGCAGCCCCTTCGGGCCCCAGCATTTT. Translated, it gives CASSPFGPQHF. The chain couples TRBV14 to TRBJ1-5; D is unclear. Germline V gene lookup returns CDR1 SGHDN and CDR2 FVKESK. The CDR3 has 11 amino acids. With 4 bases removed from V and 9 bases from J, the gap between germline ends came to 7 bases.